Below, 18 T cell receptor beta chains from the same sample are listed, as sequenced in a study of cytomegalovirus exposure and HLA in healthy donors. Libraries were prepared by immunoSEQ multiplex PCR; TCRdb keeps only in-frame clonotypes and omits some of them. The sample has 150,000 or so clones, roughly 89% seen once. Sequencing used PBMCs. These receptors all come from a woman younger than 30 in good health and CMV-seropositive.

This chain connects TRBV4-1 to TRBJ1-2, with D unclear. CDR1 is MGHRA and CDR2 is YSYEKL in the germline V gene. CDR3 length: 16 residues. Trimming removed 1 base at V and 0 bases at J, with 12 bases between. CDR3 loop: CASSQGDGRPNYGYTF. The CDR3 DNA is TGCGCCAGCAGCCAAGGCGACGGCAGGCCTAACTATGGCTACACCTTC.

The chain is built from TRBV6-5 and TRBJ1-6, with D tentatively TRBD1 (5 bases). V lost 2 bases and J lost 5, with 13 bases in between. The CDR3 totals 16 residues. Germline loops: CDR1 MNHEY, CDR2 SVGAGI. The CDR3 spells CASSYRRLGHNSPLHF. DNA of the CDR3: TGTGCCAGCAGTTACCGCCGGCTGGGGCATAATTCACCCCTCCACTTT.

This clone was observed a single time. Within the sample, other DNA sequences also encode this same CDR3. V usage is TRBV6-5 and J usage is TRBJ1-5; D is perhaps TRBD1 (6 bases). Trimming left V 0 bases short and J 1 base short, with 7 bases between. This CDR3 region has 15 residues. Germline CDR1 reads MNHEY; CDR2 reads SVGAGI. The CDR3 coding sequence is TGTGCCAGCAGTTACTCCGGACAGAGCAATCAGCCCCAGCATTTT. The encoded protein is CASSYSGQSNQPQHF.

The rearrangement uses TRBV28 and TRBJ1-5; 7 bases are shared with TRBD1. There are 15 residues in the CDR3. Unmatched junction bases numbered 5, after V lost 6 bases and J lost 0 bases. Germline V lookup: CDR1 MDHEN, CDR2 SYDVKM. The CDR3 nucleotides read TGTGCCAGCAGCTCCGGGACAGATAGCAATCAGCCCCAGCATTTT. It encodes CASSSGTDSNQPQHF.

V usage is TRBV19 and J usage is TRBJ1-5; D ambiguous. Trimming pared 7 bases from V and 2 bases from J, leaving 15 bases between. The CDR3 is 15 amino acids. Germline V gene data show CDR1 as LNHDA and CDR2 as SQIVND (reference sequence). The CDR3 loop reads CASTQRGEGNQPQHF. The DNA of the CDR3 is TGTGCCAGTACCCAAAGAGGAGAAGGCAATCAGCCCCAGCATTTT.

V and J are TRBV30 and TRBJ1-2, with D perhaps TRBD1 (5 bases). The CDR3 runs 14 residues. The germline V gene has CDR1 GTSNPN and CDR2 SVGIG (reference sequence). The germline V and J ends were trimmed by 4 bases and 3 bases, with 15 bases remaining between them. CDR3 sequence reads: CAWTPRGGYYGYTF. The CDR3 nucleotides are TGTGCCTGGACTCCTCGGGGGGGTTACTATGGCTACACCTTC. Full variable domain (remainder filled in from reference TRBV30 and TRBJ1-2): SQTIHQWPATLVQPVGSPLSLECTVEGTSNPNLYWYRQAAGRGLQLLFYSVGIGQISSEVPQNLSASRPQDRQFILSSKKLLLSDSGFYLCAWTPRGGYYGYTFGSGTRLTVV.

The chain is built from TRBV11-1 and TRBJ2-6, with D uncertain. Trimming pared 5 bases from V and 4 bases from J, leaving 6 bases between. This CDR3 is 13 amino acids long. Looked up from germline, CDR1 is SGHAT and CDR2 is FQDESV (reference sequence). DNA for the CDR3: TGTGCCAGCAGCATCGGGGGGGCCAACGTCCTGACTTTC. Translated: CASSIGGANVLTF.

The CDR3 nucleotides read TGTGCCAGCTCACCAAGGTTCGAGCGGGGGGGCCCCTACGAGCAGTACTTC. This codes for CASSPRFERGGPYEQYF. This chain links TRBV18 with TRBJ2-7; TRBD2 agrees at 10 bases. Germline-derived CDR1 and CDR2 are KGHSH and LQKENI. The CDR3 is 17 amino acids. The V gene end was trimmed by 2 bases and the J gene end by 2 bases; junction bases not matched to a gene: 9.

The V call is TRBV28, the J call TRBJ1-1; TRBD1 matches 7 bases. V trimming: 7 bases; J trimming: 4 bases; junction bases outside the gene matches: 6. The CDR3 totals 13 residues. The germline V gene has CDR1 MDHEN and CDR2 SYDVKM. The CDR3 region is CASMQGVFTEAFF. The CDR3 bases are TGTGCCAGCATGCAGGGGGTATTCACTGAAGCTTTCTTT. Full variable domain (outside the CDR3, taken from reference TRBV28 and TRBJ1-1): DVKVTQSSRYLVKRTGEKVFLECVQDMDHENMFWYRQDPGLGLRLIYFSYDVKMKEKGDIPEGYSVSREKKERFSLILESASTNQTSMYLCASMQGVFTEAFFGQGTRLTVV.

The table lists this clone with a count of one. The chain carries TRBV2 and TRBJ1-2, with TRBD1 matching 9 bases. With 3 bases clipped from V and 4 bases from J, the junction kept 6 bases outside the gene matches. CDR1 SNHLY and CDR2 FYNNEI come from the germline V gene. The CDR3 totals 15 residues. Here the CDR3 DNA reads TGTGCCAGCAGTGACCTGACAGGGGGGCCCTATGGCTACACCTTC. Amino acid sequence: CASSDLTGGPYGYTF.

In this sample, this clone turned up a few times. The chain carries TRBV19 and TRBJ1-6; TRBD1 matches at 7 bases. This CDR3 spans 13 amino acids. Unmatched junction bases numbered 5, after V lost 6 bases and J lost 9 bases. Germline CDR1 and CDR2: LNHDA and SQIVND (reference sequence). The CDR3 spells CASSQGQTSPLHF. The CDR3 region has the DNA TGTGCCAGTAGCCAGGGACAGACTTCACCCCTCCACTTT.

This chain joins TRBV5-5 and TRBJ2-5, with TRBD1 as a possible D gene (5 bases). V lost 0 bases and J lost 5, with 14 bases in between. This CDR3 contains 15 residues. Per germline, CDR1 SGHKS and CDR2 YYEKEE (reference sequence). CDR3 residues: CASSLGSTAGETQYF. The CDR3 DNA follows: TGTGCCAGCAGCTTGGGCAGCACAGCAGGGGAGACCCAGTACTTC.

This clone has only a few counts. This chain uses TRBV28 with TRBJ1-1; D gene ambiguous. Germline V gene lookup returns CDR1 MDHEN and CDR2 SYDVKM. V was pared by 10 bases and J by 1 base, with 19 bases between. The CDR3 is 15 amino acids. The CDR3 DNA sequence: TGTGCCATTTTCCCGGGTTCTAAAGGGAACACTGAAGCTTTCTTT. Amino acid sequence: CAIFPGSKGNTEAFF.

This chain links TRBV6-1 with TRBJ1-2; no definite D call. Trimming removed 7 bases at V and 3 bases at J, with 3 bases between. Germline V lookup: CDR1 MNHNS, CDR2 SASEGT. This CDR3 comprises 10 residues. CDR3 in amino acids: CASTDYGYTF. The CDR3 DNA is TGTGCCAGCACGGACTATGGCTACACCTTC.

The chain recombines TRBV15 with TRBJ1-2; 7 bases fit TRBD1. Losses at the gene ends were 3 bases for V and 6 bases for J; bases not matched to a gene: 7. Germline CDR1 LNHNV, CDR2 YYDKDF (reference sequence). CDR3 size: 14 residues. The CDR3 region has the DNA TGTGCCACCAGCAGGGGGGCAGGGGGGCATGGCTACACCTTC. This codes for CATSRGAGGHGYTF.

This clone was seen only a few times. The V gene is TRBV7-6, the J gene TRBJ1-5, with TRBD1 matching 10 bases. Germline V CDR1 and CDR2: SGHVS, FNYEAQ. The ends lost 5 bases at V and 7 bases at J; junction bases unmatched: 2. The CDR3 consists of 13 residues. The CDR3 DNA is TGTGCCAGCAGCGCGGACAGGGGGCAGCCCCAGCATTTT. Translated, it gives CASSADRGQPQHF.

This clone is a singleton in its sample. The chain has TRBV9 and TRBJ2-1, with TRBD1 matching 9 bases. J lost 2 bases, V lost 3 bases, and 3 bases had no gene match. The CDR3 runs to 15 residues. Looked up from germline, CDR1 is SGDLS and CDR2 is YYNGEE. The CDR3 loop is CASSARDRAYNEQFF. The CDR3, as DNA: TGTGCCAGCAGCGCCAGGGACAGGGCCTACAATGAGCAGTTCTTC.

The chain employs TRBV2 and TRBJ1-1, with TRBD1 matching 9 bases. CDR3 length equals 13 residues. Germline V CDR1 and CDR2: SNHLY, FYNNEI. V lost 4 bases to trimming and J lost 5 bases; unmatched junction nucleotides: 2. CDR3 amino acids: CASSADRGTEAFF. CDR3 bases: TGTGCCAGCAGTGCCGACAGGGGGACTGAAGCTTTCTTT. Drawing the rest from reference TRBV2 and TRBJ1-1, the complete variable domain is EPEVTQTPSHQVTQMGQEVILRCVPISNHLYFYWYRQILGQKVEFLVSFYNNEISEKSEIFDDQFSVERPDGSNFTLKIRSTKLEDSAMYFCASSADRGTEAFFGQGTRLTVV.